The 18 T cell receptor beta chains presented below share a single source sample, sequenced in a study of cytomegalovirus exposure and HLA in healthy donors. PCR involved 60 Vbeta and 13 Jbeta primers. Sequencing used immunoSEQ multiplex PCR; TCRdb keeps in-frame clones, though not all of them. Here the sample spans 90,000 to 120,000 clones, over 60% being singletons. The sequenced sample was PBMCs. The source is a man aged 60 to 75 in good health and CMV-seropositive.

The V call is TRBV21-1, the J call TRBJ1-5. TRBV21-1 is recorded as a pseudogene. The CDR3 totals 15 residues. The CDR3 sequence is CASSNEVRDDQPQHF. As DNA, the CDR3 is TGTGCCAGCAGCAACGAGGTCCGGGATGATCAGCCCCAGCATTTT.

CDR3 loop: CASSVVAGVFGEQFF. The CDR3 nucleotides are TGTGCCAGCAGCGTGGTAGCGGGGGTTTTTGGTGAGCAGTTCTTC. The rearrangement links TRBV9 to TRBJ2-1; 9 positions match TRBD2. Germline loops: CDR1 SGDLS, CDR2 YYNGEE. The CDR3 contains 15 residues. Losses at the gene ends were 2 bases for V and 9 bases for J; bases not matched to a gene: 9.

This clone was detected only a few times. The chain combines TRBV10-3 with TRBJ1-3; TRBD1 matches 7 bases. The V gene end was trimmed by 7 bases and the J gene end by 6 bases; junction bases not matched to a gene: 9. From germline, CDR1 is ENHRY and CDR2 SYGVKD. The CDR3 runs 14 residues. The chain's CDR3 is CAITVQGRENTIYF. DNA for the CDR3: TGTGCCATCACGGTACAGGGGAGAGAAAACACCATATATTTT.

The chain carries TRBV21-1 and TRBJ2-2; no DNA check was done on the table's D call, TRBD1. TRBV21-1 is a pseudogene. The CDR3 has 15 residues. The CDR3 region has the DNA TGTGCCAGCAGCACGCATGACAGGGAGGCCGGGGAGCTGTTTTTT. Translation gives CASSTHDREAGELFF.

This clone was counted between two and nine times. As DNA, the CDR3 is TGTGCCAGCAGCCTACAGGGTGCTGGAAACACCATATATTTT. This codes for CASSLQGAGNTIYF. The chain is built from TRBV28 and TRBJ1-3; maybe TRBD1 (6 bases). V gave up 6 bases and J gave up 2 bases, with 11 bases separating them. This CDR3 comprises 14 residues. The germline CDR1 and CDR2 sequences are MDHEN and SYDVKM.

This clone was observed a single time. V gene TRBV5-8 combines with J gene TRBJ2-7; D call uncertain. The CDR3 runs to 12 residues. Per germline, CDR1 SGHTS and CDR2 YDEGEE. V lost 4 bases and J 4 bases, leaving 9 bases between the germline ends. CDR3 coding DNA: TGTGCCAGCAGCCTTTATCGTTACGAGCAGTACTTC. It yields the protein CASSLYRYEQYF.

J is TRBJ1-2 and V is TRBV6-6, with a weak D call TRBD1 (6 bases). Germline V lookup: CDR1 MNHNY, CDR2 SVGAGI (reference sequence). V was cut by 5 bases and J by 7 bases, with 14 bases left in between. CDR3 length equals 13 residues. The CDR3 loop is CASSPQGFGGYTF. CDR3 in DNA: TGTGCCAGCAGTCCACAGGGCTTCGGTGGCTACACCTTC.

The rearrangement joins TRBV30 to TRBJ1-3; D is ambiguous. The CDR3 runs 13 residues. Germline V gives CDR1 GTSNPN, CDR2 SVGIG (reference sequence). The V end was cut by 4 bases, the J end by 2 bases, with 9 bases between. The CDR3 loop is CAWNSITGNTIYF. CDR3 in DNA: TGTGCCTGGAACTCTATTACTGGAAACACCATATATTTT.

This clone was observed a handful of times. The CDR3 here is CASSLEGAEADTQYF. The CDR3 nucleotides read TGTGCCAGCAGCTTAGAGGGGGCCGAGGCAGATACGCAGTATTTT. This chain links TRBV7-8 with TRBJ2-3; 7 nucleotides agree with TRBD1. The junction had 5 bases not matched to a gene; V was cut back by 1 base and J by 4 bases. The CDR3 sequence is 15 residues long. Per the germline V gene, CDR1 is SGHVS and CDR2 is FQNEAQ.

As for this clone: A single base separates this from a much larger clone, so it may be a read error. The identical CDR3 is also encoded by other nucleotide sequences in the sample. This rearrangement joins TRBV4-1 to TRBJ2-5, with 9 bases matching TRBD2. CDR3 length equals 15 residues. V lost 0 bases, J lost 1 base, and 0 bases stayed unmatched. The germline V gene has CDR1 MGHRA and CDR2 YSYEKL. CDR3 in DNA: TGCGCCAGCAGCCAAGAGCGGGGGGGCCAAGAGACCCAGTACTTC. As protein: CASSQERGGQETQYF.

The chain employs TRBV5-6 and TRBJ2-5, with 7 positions matching TRBD1. CDR1 and CDR2 (germline): SGHDT, YYEEEE. J gave up 2 bases and V 4 bases, and 5 bases lay outside the gene matches. There are 14 residues in the CDR3. CDR3 bases: TGTGCCAGCAGCGGACAGGCTCTACAAGAGACCCAGTACTTC. It yields the protein CASSGQALQETQYF.

The gene calls are TRBV6-5 and TRBJ1-2, with a weak D call TRBD1 (6 bases). From germline, CDR1 is MNHEY and CDR2 SVGAGI. There are 16 residues in the CDR3. Trimming cost V 2 bases and J 6 bases, with 19 bases left between them. The CDR3 spells CASSYGLGGFRHGYTF. The CDR3 DNA sequence: TGTGCCAGCAGTTACGGTCTAGGGGGTTTTCGCCATGGCTACACCTTC.

This clone was seen only a few times. The chain is built from TRBV6-5 and TRBJ1-1, with TRBD1 identical over 7 bases. CDR1 MNHEY and CDR2 SVGAGI come from the germline V gene. V lost 6 bases and J lost 1; bases outside the gene matches: 8. This CDR3 has 15 residues. The CDR3 DNA reads as TGTGCCAGCAGGCGGGACAGCCAGGGGAACACTGAAGCTTTCTTT. This translates into CASRRDSQGNTEAFF.

The CDR3 DNA reads TGTGCCAGCAGCTTGGGGGGGCCAAGCTCCTACGAGCAGTACTTC. Translating gives CASSLGGPSSYEQYF. The chain has TRBV11-3 and TRBJ2-7; perhaps TRBD2 as D (7 bases). The CDR3 runs to 15 residues. The V gene's germline CDR1 is SGHNT and CDR2 YENEEA. Trimming stripped 3 bases from V and 0 bases from J, with 12 bases between.

As for this clone: The same CDR3 can be traced to other DNA sequences in this sample. V and J are TRBV11-1 and TRBJ1-4, with D possibly TRBD1 on 6 matching bases. Trimming left V 5 bases short and J 8 bases short, with 15 bases between. The CDR3 has 14 residues. Germline V lookup: CDR1 SGHAT, CDR2 FQDESV (reference sequence). The CDR3: CASSAQGGGEKLFF. The CDR3 region has the DNA TGTGCCAGCAGCGCACAGGGCGGGGGAGAAAAACTGTTTTTT. The full variable domain, with the rest looked up from reference TRBV11-1 and TRBJ1-4, is EAEVAQSPRYKITEKSQAVAFWCDPISGHATLYWYRQILGQGPELLVQFQDESVVDDSQLPKDRFSAERLKGVDSTLKIQPAELGDSAMYLCASSAQGGGEKLFFGSGTQLSVL.

The chain joins TRBV7-6 to TRBJ2-1; TRBD2 is a possible D gene (7 bases). The CDR3 totals 15 residues. V was shortened by 1 base and J by 6 bases, with 13 bases between the two germline ends. Germline assignment: CDR1 SGHVS and CDR2 FNYEAQ. The CDR3 loop is CASSLGPGGPNEQFF. CDR3 in DNA: TGTGCCAGCAGCTTAGGCCCGGGGGGCCCCAATGAGCAGTTCTTC.

The rearrangement uses TRBV9 and TRBJ2-3, with a weak D call TRBD1 (7 bases). V was pared by 0 bases and J by 2 bases, with 13 bases between. Germline-derived CDR1 and CDR2 are SGDLS and YYNGEE. The CDR3 has 16 amino acids. Here the CDR3 DNA reads TGTGCCAGCAGCGTAGAGGAGGGGGCGGTCACAGATACGCAGTATTTT. The encoded protein is CASSVEEGAVTDTQYF.

This clone occurred once. This chain links TRBV18 with TRBJ1-2; D may be TRBD1 (6 bases). The CDR3 has 14 residues. In germline, CDR1 is KGHSH, CDR2 LQKENI. Trimming took 3 bases from V and 8 from J, leaving 16 bases between them. CDR3 in DNA: TGTGCCAGCTCACCGCCAGGGGTCAACTCCGGCTACACCTTC. Protein sequence: CASSPPGVNSGYTF.